This note documents a single T cell receptor beta chain sequence. Its antigen is unidentified. The sample comes from a study of response to subunit inactivated influenza vaccine. V was clipped by 1 base and J by 0 bases, with 8 bases between them. The CDR3 has 15 amino acids. Germline loops: CDR1 LGHNA, CDR2 YNFKEQ. Each CDR3 protein gets one entry after TCRdb re-called the RT-PCR reads with MiXCR. The sample records 150,000 to 200,000 distinct CDR3 sequences, roughly 11% being singletons. Study-level results: Seasonal influenza vaccination, on each occasion, was suggested by the authors to recruit few new T cells.

The sample here was non-naive T cells sorted from PBMCs, taken roughly 45 days after vaccination. This receptor was obtained from a man aged 45-65 years who received an inactivated influenza vaccine. The J gene is TRBJ2-3, the V gene TRBV4-2; no clear D. CDR3 in amino acids: CASSQVSTSTDTQYF. The CDR3, as DNA: TGTGCCAGCAGCCAAGTTAGCACTAGCACAGATACGCAGTATTTT.